Below are 27 T cell receptor beta chains sequenced from a single sample in a study of shared clonotypes between healthy human individuals. Positive CCR7 selection of CD45RO-negative cells yielded the naive CD8 cells, and terminally differentiated effector memory CD45RA+ cells were excluded. Profiled with immunoSEQ multiplex PCR; TCRdb holds only in-frame clones, not every one. This table has around 2.1 million clones, roughly 91% appearing once. Sequenced: naive CD8+ T cells from PBMCs. All receptors come from a man aged 18 to 35 in good health. Some clones in this sample may be carry-over from other donors' samples.

The chain couples TRBV10-1 to TRBJ1-5; 7 bases agree with TRBD1. Germline V gene lookup returns CDR1 WNHNN and CDR2 SYGVQD (reference sequence). V was pared by 7 bases and J by 2 bases, with 8 bases of the junction left unmatched. CDR3 length: 15 residues. As DNA, the CDR3 is TGCGCCAGCAAAACAGGGGACGTTCGCAATCAGCCCCAGCATTTT. It specifies CASKTGDVRNQPQHF.

The chain couples TRBV29-1 to TRBJ1-1; TRBD1 agrees at 10 bases. The CDR3 is 11 amino acids. Per germline, CDR1 SQVTM and CDR2 ANQGSEA. V lost 7 bases, J lost 11 bases, and 7 bases stayed unmatched. For the CDR3, the DNA is TGCAGCGCCACCGGGACAGGGGTCGCTTTCTTT. It is translated as CSATGTGVAFF.

The CDR3 here is CASSLSAALSEAFF. CDR3 DNA sequence: TGTGCCAGCAGTTTATCGGCAGCATTATCTGAAGCTTTCTTT. V usage is TRBV27 and J usage is TRBJ1-1; D call uncertain. Between the trimmed V and J ends, which lost 0 bases and 6 bases, there was a span of 11 bases. This CDR3 comprises 14 residues. Germline CDR1 reads MNHEY; CDR2 reads SMNVEV (reference sequence).

This clone was counted between two and nine times. The CDR3 reads CAWSARDGHYGYTF. CDR3 DNA sequence: TGTGCCTGGAGCGCTAGAGACGGGCACTATGGCTACACCTTC. The chain recombines TRBV30 with TRBJ1-2; D remains unclear. V lost 3 bases to trimming and J lost 3 bases, with 14 bases between them. The CDR3 spans 14 residues. Germline CDR1 is GTSNPN and CDR2 is SVGIG (reference sequence).

The sample holds a few counts of this clone. The chain has TRBV30 and TRBJ1-1; the D gene is possibly TRBD1 (5 bases). This CDR3 has 13 residues. CDR1 GTSNPN and CDR2 SVGIG come from the germline V gene (reference sequence). Trimming took off 4 bases at V and 0 bases at J, with 9 bases between the two ends. The CDR3 DNA reads TGTGCCTGGATGGGACGGATGAACACTGAAGCTTTCTTT. Its translation: CAWMGRMNTEAFF. The full variable domain, its missing parts supplied by reference TRBV30 and TRBJ1-1, is SQTIHQWPATLVQPVGSPLSLECTVEGTSNPNLYWYRQAAGRGLQLLFYSVGIGQISSEVPQNLSASRPQDRQFILSSKKLLLSDSGFYLCAWMGRMNTEAFFGQGTRLTVV.

The chain combines TRBV7-7 with TRBJ2-7; D is undetermined. Germline V CDR1 and CDR2: SSHAT, FNYEAQ (reference sequence). Trimming stripped 2 bases from V and 3 bases from J, with 5 bases between. The CDR3 has 12 amino acids. CDR3 region: CASSLTNYEQYF. CDR3 DNA sequence: TGTGCCAGCAGCTTAACGAACTACGAGCAGTACTTC.

The CDR3 nucleotides are TGTGCCACTACCGGGAGGGCCTACAATGAGCAGTTCTTC. It codes for CATTGRAYNEQFF. The chain joins TRBV27 to TRBJ2-1; 8 positions agree with TRBD2. Per germline, CDR1 MNHEY and CDR2 SMNVEV (reference sequence). The CDR3 contains 13 residues. V was pared by 10 bases and J by 2 bases, with 4 bases of the junction left unmatched.

Only one count was recorded for this clone. The rearrangement links TRBV19 to TRBJ2-7; 7 bases align to TRBD1. The V gene end was trimmed by 5 bases and the J gene end by 2 bases; junction bases not matched to a gene: 6. The CDR3 runs 14 residues. CDR1 is LNHDA, CDR2 SQIVND, per germline (reference sequence). CDR3 bases: TGTGCCAGTAGTGTACCGGGACAGCCCTACGAGCAGTACTTC. This encodes CASSVPGQPYEQYF.

This chain joins TRBV5-8 and TRBJ1-1; D remains ambiguous. Germline lookup yields CDR1 SGHTS and CDR2 YDEGEE. The length of the CDR3 is 17 residues. V was cut by 4 bases and J by 1 base, with 20 bases left in between. The CDR3 DNA reads TGTGCCAGCAGCCCGTCGATCCGGGTCAGAGGGAACACTGAAGCTTTCTTT. Translating gives CASSPSIRVRGNTEAFF.

CDR3 residues: CASSLGGHSNYEQYF. As DNA, the CDR3 is TGTGCCAGCAGCTTAGGCGGACATTCAAACTACGAGCAGTACTTC. The J gene is TRBJ2-7, the V gene TRBV7-8; a weak D match, TRBD1 (5 bases). Trimming pared 1 base from V and 3 bases from J, leaving 13 bases between. The CDR3 sequence is 15 residues long. Germline loops: CDR1 SGHVS, CDR2 FQNEAQ.

The chain employs TRBV19 and TRBJ1-5; D is unclear. CDR3 size: 16 residues. Trimming took off 3 bases at V and 0 bases at J, with 12 bases between the two ends. Per germline, CDR1 LNHDA and CDR2 SQIVND (reference sequence). The CDR3 coding sequence is TGTGCCAGTAGTATTGGCCTGGGGTATAGCAATCAGCCCCAGCATTTT. Translation: CASSIGLGYSNQPQHF.

The rearrangement links TRBV19 to TRBJ2-7; D possibly uses TRBD1 or TRBD2 (5 bases each). This CDR3 spans 15 amino acids. Germline V gene data show CDR1 as LNHDA and CDR2 as SQIVND (reference sequence). V was pared by 3 bases and J by 3 bases, with 15 bases between. CDR3 coding DNA: TGTGCCAGTAGTATGGGACCAGCGCTATACTACGAGCAGTACTTC. It is translated as CASSMGPALYYEQYF.

The chain is built from TRBV7-8 and TRBJ2-2; no firm D call. The CDR3 spans 15 residues. In germline, CDR1 is SGHVS, CDR2 FQNEAQ. Trimming pared 1 base from V and 4 bases from J, leaving 10 bases between. The CDR3 DNA is TGTGCCAGCAGCTTAGTTCTTAGTAGCACCGGGGAGCTGTTTTTT. Protein sequence: CASSLVLSSTGELFF.

This chain connects TRBV5-1 to TRBJ2-7, with 8 bases that match TRBD2. The CDR3 covers 15 residues. With 4 bases clipped from V and 2 bases from J, the junction kept 8 bases outside the gene matches. Germline V lookup: CDR1 SGHRS, CDR2 YFSETQ. The CDR3: CASSPLREAPYEQYF. CDR3 nucleotide sequence: TGCGCCAGCAGCCCACTGCGGGAGGCTCCCTACGAGCAGTACTTC.

The V gene is TRBV2, the J gene TRBJ2-4; the D is unclear. Germline lookup yields CDR1 SNHLY and CDR2 FYNNEI. The CDR3 has 14 residues. V was pared by 4 bases and J by 1 base, with 8 bases between. The CDR3 nucleotides are TGTGCCAGCAGTGTAGCCTTGGCCAAAAACATTCAGTACTTC. Its protein product is CASSVALAKNIQYF. Based on the CDR3 plus reference TRBV2 and TRBJ2-4, the full variable domain is EPEVTQTPSHQVTQMGQEVILRCVPISNHLYFYWYRQILGQKVEFLVSFYNNEISEKSEIFDDQFSVERPDGSNFTLKIRSTKLEDSAMYFCASSVALAKNIQYFGAGTRLSVL.

The rearrangement links TRBV28 to TRBJ2-5; D remains ambiguous. This CDR3 contains 14 residues. V was pared by 3 bases and J by 2 bases, with 10 bases between. Germline CDR1 MDHEN, CDR2 SYDVKM. The CDR3 DNA reads as TGTGCCAGCAGTTTTTTCCGGGTACAAGAGACCCAGTACTTC. It encodes CASSFFRVQETQYF.

J is TRBJ2-7 and V is TRBV30; a possible D gene is TRBD2 (5 bases). CDR3 size: 13 residues. Germline V lookup: CDR1 GTSNPN, CDR2 SVGIG (reference sequence). V dropped 3 bases and J dropped 3 bases, with 12 bases sitting between them. CDR3: CAWSGLGGYEQYF. The DNA of the CDR3 is TGTGCCTGGAGCGGACTCGGCGGCTACGAGCAGTACTTC.

The CDR3 loop is CASSLAQFTGDQPQHF. For the CDR3, the DNA is TGTGCCAGCAGCTTAGCGCAGTTTACAGGCGATCAGCCCCAGCATTTT. The chain carries TRBV7-8 and TRBJ1-5, with D perhaps matching TRBD1 (5 bases). CDR3 length: 16 amino acids. Germline values: CDR1 SGHVS, CDR2 FQNEAQ. V gave up 0 bases and J gave up 5 bases, with 14 bases separating them.

The V gene is TRBV27, the J gene TRBJ2-2; weak D call: TRBD2 (5 bases). This CDR3 is built from 15 residues. Germline CDR1 and CDR2: MNHEY and SMNVEV (reference sequence). V was pared by 0 bases and J by 5 bases, with 10 bases between. The CDR3 here is CASSLSGLPTGELFF. CDR3 bases: TGTGCCAGCAGTTTATCAGGACTTCCTACCGGGGAGCTGTTTTTT.

The chain employs TRBV9 and TRBJ2-7; 7 nucleotides line up with TRBD1. The CDR3 runs to 15 residues. Germline loops: CDR1 SGDLS, CDR2 YYNGEE. After removal of 3 bases from V and 0 bases from J, the junction contained 6 bases not matched to a gene. Here the CDR3 reads CASSEGTVNSYEQYF. CDR3 in DNA: TGTGCCAGCAGCGAGGGGACAGTAAACTCCTACGAGCAGTACTTC.

This sequence joins TRBV5-6 and TRBJ1-2, with 7 positions matching TRBD1. This CDR3 region has 15 residues. J lost 3 bases, V lost 4 bases, and 9 bases had no gene match. The germline CDR1 and CDR2 sequences are SGHDT and YYEEEE. DNA of the CDR3: TGTGCCAGCAGCGTACAGGGGCAACTCGACTATGGCTACACCTTC. This codes for CASSVQGQLDYGYTF. The entire variable domain, with the rest obtained from reference TRBV5-6 and TRBJ1-2, is as follows: DAGVTQSPTHLIKTRGQQVTLRCSPKSGHDTVSWYQQALGQGPQFIFQYYEEEERQRGNFPDRFSGHQFPNYSSELNVNALLLGDSALYLCASSVQGQLDYGYTFGSGTRLTVV.

The rearrangement links TRBV28 to TRBJ2-1; no reliable D call. From germline, CDR1 is MDHEN and CDR2 SYDVKM. V lost 5 bases and J lost 8, with 13 bases in between. This CDR3 comprises 13 residues. The CDR3 DNA reads as TGTGCCAGCAGTCAATCGATCGCGCATGAGCAGTTCTTC. This sequence encodes CASSQSIAHEQFF.

The chain uses TRBV7-6 and TRBJ2-1, with 10 bases identical to TRBD2. There are 20 residues in the CDR3. Germline values: CDR1 SGHVS, CDR2 FNYEAQ. J lost 2 bases, V lost 1 base, and 14 bases had no gene match. CDR3 in amino acids: CASSLVPQGLAGATYNEQFF. The DNA for the CDR3 is TGTGCCAGCAGCTTAGTTCCCCAGGGCCTAGCGGGAGCCACCTACAATGAGCAGTTCTTC.

The J gene is TRBJ2-7, the V gene TRBV9, with TRBD2 as a possible D gene (5 bases). V shed 4 bases and J shed 2 bases, with 13 bases lying between them. The CDR3 is 14 amino acids. CDR1 and CDR2 from the germline V gene are SGDLS and YYNGEE. CDR3 amino acids: CASSPEDLAYEQYF. The CDR3 region has the DNA TGTGCCAGCAGCCCAGAGGACTTAGCCTACGAGCAGTACTTC. The complete variable domain, with remaining parts taken from reference TRBV9 and TRBJ2-7, reads DSGVTQTPKHLITATGQRVTLRCSPRSGDLSVYWYQQSLDQGLQFLIQYYNGEERAKGNILERFSAQQFPDLHSELNLSSLELGDSALYFCASSPEDLAYEQYFGPGTRLTVT.

The rearrangement uses TRBV27 and TRBJ2-3; the match to TRBD2 covers 11 bases. The CDR3 totals 14 residues. Losses at the gene ends were 7 bases for V and 6 bases for J; bases not matched to a gene: 6. Germline CDR1 MNHEY, CDR2 SMNVEV (reference sequence). The CDR3 reads CASNPLAGGDTQYF. The CDR3 DNA sequence: TGTGCCAGCAACCCTCTAGCGGGAGGCGATACGCAGTATTTT.

With respect to this clone: At one end, the junction sequence differs from germline, possibly due to a read error. The CDR3: CASSLDGGRWLSEQFF. The CDR3 coding sequence is TGTGCCAGCAGTTTAGACGGGGGACGGTGGTTGTCTGAGCAGTTCTTC. This rearrangement joins TRBV7-9 to TRBJ2-1; possibly TRBD2 for D (6 bases). The germline CDR1 and CDR2 sequences are SEHNR and FQNEAQ (reference sequence). This CDR3 spans 16 amino acids.

The rearrangement joins TRBV11-2 to TRBJ1-1; the D is unclear. This CDR3 contains 13 residues. The germline CDR1 and CDR2 sequences are SGHAT and FQNNGV. V lost 2 bases to trimming and J lost 6 bases, with 10 bases between them. In DNA, the CDR3 is TGTGCCAGCAGCTTACTTCTGACGCCTGAAGCTTTCTTT. It encodes CASSLLLTPEAFF.